Below are 3 T cell receptor beta chains sequenced from a single sample in a study of CD4 and CD8 cells across lung adenocarcinoma regions. From the PCR reads, TCRdb called clonotypes with MiXCR, one entry per CDR3 protein. The table lists about 5,700 distinct CDR3 sequences, around 46% of them singletons, with around 20% in the top ten. The sample was CD4+ T cells from the margin of a lung tumor. These receptors originate from a male donor with lung adenocarcinoma. The CD4 and CD8 labels of this study may be unreliable.

Worth noting for this clonotype: A junction boundary mismatches the germline segment, possibly from a read error. The genes are TRBV6-1 and TRBJ2-2; D tentatively fits TRBD1 or TRBD2 (5 bases each). CDR1 is MNHNS and CDR2 is SASEGT in the germline V gene. The CDR3 extends over 15 amino acids. As DNA, the CDR3 is TGTGCCAGCAGACTCCAGGCCGGGATCACCGGGGCGCTGTATTTT. This encodes CASRLQAGITGALYF.

This clonotype was seen a few times. The chain joins TRBV6-1 to TRBJ2-3, with D tentatively TRBD1 (6 bases). V was trimmed by 9 bases and J by 2 bases, leaving 15 bases between them. This CDR3 has 14 amino acids. CDR1 is MNHNS, CDR2 SASEGT, per germline. Here the CDR3 reads CASTWGPLTDTQYF. CDR3 DNA: TGTGCCAGTACTTGGGGGCCCCTCACAGATACGCAGTATTTT.

This rearrangement joins TRBV4-1 to TRBJ2-1; D ambiguous. The DNA end is more similar to TRBJ2-7, so the J call may be wrong. This CDR3 has 15 amino acids. The germline V gene encodes CDR1 MGHRA and CDR2 YSYEKL. CDR3 in DNA: TGCGCCAGCAGCCAAGACGGATTGGGGATGAACGAGCAGTACTTC. Amino acid sequence: CASSQDGLGMNEQYF.